This is a list of T cell receptor beta chains from one sample in a study of blood T cell repertoires in COVID-19. Measured with immunoSEQ multiplex PCR; TCRdb has only the in-frame clones, and not every one. The profile shows about 220,000 clones, 90% of them singletons. Sample: PBMCs or T cells enriched from blood (not recorded which). Source of these receptors: a young man who had been exposed to COVID-19. Both conserved end residues are part of each CDR3. Fields, in order: CDR3 DNA, CDR3 protein, D gene, J gene, V gene, clone size. D genes are given only for firm matches. Only some rows state a clone size, as once, few, many or a class for expanded clones.

TGCGCCAGCAGCCCATCGACTAGCGGGGCGGTAGATACGCAGTATTTT,CASSPSTSGAVDTQYF,TRBD2,TRBJ2-3,TRBV5-1,few
TGTGCCAGCAGCTTAGGACAGGGAGGCTACAATGAGCAGTTCTTC,CASSLGQGGYNEQFF,.,TRBJ2-1,TRBV7-2,.
TGCGCCAGCAGCCTGGCACAGGGTGGGTCCGGGGAGCTGTTTTTT,CASSLAQGGSGELFF,.,TRBJ2-2,TRBV5-1,few
TGCACCAGCTGGGGGCCGCAGTTCTTC,CTSWGPQFF,.,TRBJ2-1,TRBV1,.
TGTGCCAGCAGCTTGGACCCGGGAGCCAACTATGGCTACACCTTC,CASSLDPGANYGYTF,.,TRBJ1-2,TRBV5-5,.
TGTGCCACCTTGCAGTTCCGTCGGGGCAATGAGCAGTTCTTC,CATLQFRRGNEQFF,.,TRBJ2-1,TRBV10-3,.
TGTGCCAGCAAACAGGAGAGGTCTGGAAACACCATATATTTT,CASKQERSGNTIYF,.,TRBJ1-3,TRBV2,.
TGTGCCAGCAGCTTCCGGGACAGGGGAAGATCACCCCTCCACTTT,CASSFRDRGRSPLHF,TRBD1,TRBJ1-6,TRBV7-3,.
TGTGCCAGTAGTCTATCCGGTCCGAGGGATTCGCCCCTCCACTTT,CASSLSGPRDSPLHF,.,TRBJ1-6,TRBV19,.
TGTGCCAGCAGTGAACCCAGCGGGGGCACAGATACGCAGTATTTT,CASSEPSGGTDTQYF,TRBD2,TRBJ2-3,TRBV2,.
TGTGCCAGCAGCTTATCGGGACAGGTCGATGAGCAGTTCTTC,CASSLSGQVDEQFF,TRBD1,TRBJ2-1,TRBV7-3,.
TGTGCCAGCAGCCAAGATCCTTACAATGAGCAGTTCTTC,CASSQDPYNEQFF,.,TRBJ2-1,TRBV3-1/TRBV3-2,few
TGTGCCGCCGACGTTGGACAGGGAAGCAATCAGCCCCAGCATTTT,CAADVGQGSNQPQHF,TRBD1,TRBJ1-5,TRBV6-5,.
TGCGCCAGCAGCCAAGAAGGGGGTGGGGCAGGGGCGAACACCGGGGAGCTGTTTTTT,CASSQEGGGAGANTGELFF,.,TRBJ2-2,TRBV4-1,.
TGCGCCAGCAGCCCCCTTATCGACAGGTATACCTACAATGAGCAGTTCTTC,CASSPLIDRYTYNEQFF,.,TRBJ2-1,TRBV5-1,.
TGTGCCAGCAGCCCCCCCTATGACTGGCCGCGGCCCCAGCATTTT,CASSPPYDWPRPQHF,.,TRBJ1-5,TRBV3-1/TRBV3-2,.
TGTGCCAGTAGTCCCGGGACACTCCCTCAACTTCATGCAACTAATGAAAAACTGTTTTTT,CASSPGTLPQLHATNEKLFF,.,TRBJ1-4,TRBV19,.
TGCGCCAGCAGCCCCCGACAGGGAGGTCAGCCCCAGCATTTT,CASSPRQGGQPQHF,TRBD1,TRBJ1-5,TRBV4-1,.
TGTGCCAGCAGCCAAGAGACTTGGAATAGCAATCAGCCCCAGCATTTT,CASSQETWNSNQPQHF,.,TRBJ1-5,TRBV4-2,.
TGTGCCAGCAGTTACTCGGCAGCTGGAAACACCATATATTTT,CASSYSAAGNTIYF,.,TRBJ1-3,TRBV6-5,once
TGCGCCAGCAGTCAATCATCGGCAGGGCTCAACTATGGCTACACCTTC,CASSQSSAGLNYGYTF,.,TRBJ1-2,TRBV23-1,.
TGTGCCAGCAGTTACTCTCTTTCTCTGAACACCATATATTTT,CASSYSLSLNTIYF,.,TRBJ1-3,TRBV6-5,.
TGCGCCAGCAGTCAATCTATAACAGGACTAGCGGGTCCGTCCTCCTACAATGAGCAGTTCTTC,CASSQSITGLAGPSSYNEQFF,TRBD2,TRBJ2-1,TRBV23-1,.
TGTGCCAGCAGCCGGGGACTAGCGGGGGGGCCCGAGCAGTACTTC,CASSRGLAGGPEQYF,TRBD2,TRBJ2-7,TRBV3-1/TRBV3-2,.
TGTGCCAGCAGTTCAGCCCGGGGGGACACATTGTGGAAGCAGTACTTC,CASSSARGDTLWKQYF,.,TRBJ2-7,TRBV27,.
TGCGCCAGCAGCGTACCGGGACAGGGGGTTGAAAAACTGTTTTTT,CASSVPGQGVEKLFF,TRBD1,TRBJ1-4,TRBV5-1,.
TGTGCCACCAGCAGAGACGGGTCCCAAGAGACCCAGTACTTC,CATSRDGSQETQYF,.,TRBJ2-5,TRBV15,.
TGCGCCAGCAGCCCCCGGGTTCCATTCACTGAAGCTTTCTTT,CASSPRVPFTEAFF,.,TRBJ1-1,TRBV5-1,once
TGTGCCACCAGCAGACAGCGGAGCACAGATACGCAGTATTTT,CATSRQRSTDTQYF,.,TRBJ2-3,TRBV15,once
TGTGCCAGCAGTGACGGGGGGACAGATACGCAGTATTTT,CASSDGGTDTQYF,TRBD2,TRBJ2-3,TRBV2,many
TGTGCCAGCAGCTTAGTTAGATCAGCGGGGACCTCCTACGAGCAGTACTTC,CASSLVRSAGTSYEQYF,TRBD2,TRBJ2-7,TRBV11-2,.
TGTGCCTCGACGGCCTCGGGGTACGAGCAGTACTTC,CASTASGYEQYF,.,TRBJ2-7,TRBV30,once
TGTGCCAGCAGCCAAGATTTCAGAACCGGGACAGGGGCCGGGGAGCTGTTTTTT,CASSQDFRTGTGAGELFF,TRBD1,TRBJ2-2,TRBV3-1/TRBV3-2,.
TGTGCCAGCGGGGCGACGGTCAGGGAAAAACTGTTTTTT,CASGATVREKLFF,.,TRBJ1-4,TRBV21-1,.
TGCGCCAGCAGTGGGGACAGGGCTTACGAGCAGTACTTC,CASSGDRAYEQYF,TRBD1,TRBJ2-7,TRBV10-1,.
TGTGCCAGCAGCCAAGGACTTTCCTACGAGCAGTACTTC,CASSQGLSYEQYF,.,TRBJ2-7,TRBV14,once
TGTGCCAGCAGCGTAGGACACCGAGATCAGCCCCAGCATTTT,CASSVGHRDQPQHF,.,TRBJ1-5,TRBV9,.
TGCGCCAGCAGTCCGCGACAGGGTTTTAATTCACCCCTCCACTTT,CASSPRQGFNSPLHF,TRBD1,TRBJ1-6,TRBV23-1,.
TGTGCCAGCAGCTTAGCTAGCGGGGGGAACACAGATACGCAGTATTTT,CASSLASGGNTDTQYF,TRBD2,TRBJ2-3,TRBV7-2,.
TGTGCCAGCAGTTCGTCCGGGGGAAGGAATAATTCACCCCTCCACTTT,CASSSSGGRNNSPLHF,.,TRBJ1-6,TRBV6-2/TRBV6-3,.
TGTGCCAGCTCACCCGGGACGAGGGGGCAGACACACACCGGGGAGCTGTTTTTT,CASSPGTRGQTHTGELFF,TRBD1,TRBJ2-2,TRBV18,.
TGCGCCAGCAGCCCTCGGGCAGCGGATCAAGAGACCCAGTACTTC,CASSPRAADQETQYF,.,TRBJ2-5,TRBV4-1,.